This T cell receptor (beta chain) was profiled in a study of cytomegalovirus exposure and HLA in healthy donors. The wider study: Per a later analysis, the approximately 600 first-cohort and 120 validation repertoires shared one platform. Study-level points and caveats: Subsequent analysis of the 100 to 150 validation repertoires found a tendency for first-cohort TCR clusters to co-occur. In vitro checks showed that a few CMV-associated chains really do target CMV antigens. Cytomegalovirus-associated TCR beta chains were listed, numbering roughly 150.

The table lists this clone with a few counts. Its antigen is undetermined. Data came from immunoSEQ multiplex PCR; TCRdb stores just in-frame clones and leaves some out. The sample comprises about 220,000 clones, approximately 90% of which are singletons, and roughly 1% rests with the top ten. This clonotype was sampled from a woman between 18 and 29 years old in good health and CMV-seronegative. The specimen was PBMCs.

The CDR3 reads CASSRGQYNEQFF. The CDR3 DNA is TGTGCCAGCAGCCGCGGACAGTACAATGAGCAGTTCTTC. V gene TRBV5-6 combines with J gene TRBJ2-1; maybe TRBD1 (6 bases). The V gene's germline CDR1 is SGHDT and CDR2 YYEEEE. The CDR3 consists of 13 residues. The V end lost 4 bases, the J end lost 4 bases, and 9 bases lay between the germline ends. Full variable domain (remainder filled in from reference TRBV5-6 and TRBJ2-1): DAGVTQSPTHLIKTRGQQVTLRCSPKSGHDTVSWYQQALGQGPQFIFQYYEEEERQRGNFPDRFSGHQFPNYSSELNVNALLLGDSALYLCASSRGQYNEQFFGPGTRLTVL.